A few counts support the clone carrying this T cell receptor (beta chain). The antigen is unknown. One heparinised blood draw averaging about 120 mL was given by each donor. These data originate in a study of beta chain features in type 1 diabetes. Expressed TCRB transcripts were sequenced after all isolated RNA was converted to cDNA. Clones were read by immunoSEQ multiplex PCR, and TCRdb kept only the in-frame ones, dropping some. Of some 700,000 clones in the sample, under 15% were seen once. Study-wide points: Relative to healthy donors, patients appeared to have naive, central memory and Treg TCRB repertoires that were more similar. Still unanswered here is whether HLA type influences TCRB rearrangement. Moderate but significant shortening of TCRB CDR3s was recorded in all four CD4+ subsets from Type 1 diabetes patients.

This TCR was recovered from a man in his late teens or twenties with type 1 diabetes. The sequencing sample was made of naive CD4+ T cells from blood.

This CDR3 is CASSIQVPHSPLHF. The DNA of the CDR3 is TGTGCCAGTAGTATTCAGGTACCCCATTCACCCCTCCACTTT. The V call is TRBV19, the J call TRBJ1-6; D remains ambiguous. This CDR3 region has 14 residues. The V end lost 3 bases, the J end lost 8 bases, and 11 bases lay between the germline ends. Per the germline V gene, CDR1 is LNHDA and CDR2 is SQIVND (reference sequence).